This T cell receptor (beta chain) was identified in a study of T cells in Graves' hyperthyroidism and ophthalmopathy. Study findings and constraints: Most clonotypes expanded in thyroid above 0.001 were likewise present in blood.

The source of the PBMCs was approximately 9.5 ml of fresh peripheral blood. This clonotype was seen ten or more times. The target antigen is unknown. With 2 bases removed from V and 0 bases from J, the gap between germline ends came to 13 bases. Germline-derived CDR1 and CDR2 are DFQATT and SNEGSKA (reference sequence). CDR3 length: 16 amino acids. RNA transcripts were the template for amplifying TCR beta CDR3 regions. The HTBI primer set served for first-round RT-PCR of the TCR CDR3. Using its own MiXCR run on the multiplex PCR reads, TCRdb lists one record per CDR3 protein. The sample yields 250,000 to 400,000 distinct CDR3 sequences, about 13% seen once.

This clonotype was obtained from a middle-aged woman with Graves' ophthalmopathy. Sequenced: blood. The rearrangement uses TRBV20-1 and TRBJ2-2; D unresolved. CDR3 nucleotides: TGCAGTGCTAGATCCCCCCAGGAGACGAACACCGGGGAGCTGTTTTTT. It encodes CSARSPQETNTGELFF.